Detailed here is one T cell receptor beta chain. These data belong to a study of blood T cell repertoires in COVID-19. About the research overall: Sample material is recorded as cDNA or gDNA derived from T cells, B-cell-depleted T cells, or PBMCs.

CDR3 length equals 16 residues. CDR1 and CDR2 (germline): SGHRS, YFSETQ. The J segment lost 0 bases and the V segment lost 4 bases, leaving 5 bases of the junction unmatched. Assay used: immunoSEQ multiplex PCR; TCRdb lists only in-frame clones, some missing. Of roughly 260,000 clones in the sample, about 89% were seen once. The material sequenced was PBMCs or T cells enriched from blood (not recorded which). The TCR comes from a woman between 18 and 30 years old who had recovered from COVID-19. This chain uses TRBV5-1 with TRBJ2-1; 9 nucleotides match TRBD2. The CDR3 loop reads CASSRPSGVSYNEQFF. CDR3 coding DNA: TGCGCCAGCAGCCGGCCTAGCGGGGTCTCCTACAATGAGCAGTTCTTC.